This T cell receptor beta chain comes out of a study of T-cell reconstitution after alpha-beta-depleted transplantation in children (TCRdb year 2016). In the study overall: The study quantitatively tracked T-cell immune reconstitution after TCRalphabeta/CD19-depleted allogeneic hematopoietic cell transplantation in children using TCR repertoire profiling.

From the cysteine through the phenylalanine, the CDR3 covers 13 amino acids. The read is trimmed to its CDR3 DNA, 39 bases read in frame from base 1. The germline V gene (reference sequence) gives CDR1 as DFQATT and CDR2 as SNEGSKA. The junction shows trimming of 6 bases on V and 6 bases on J, and the gene matches do not reach 6 bases of it. The full study reports these points: Hyperexpanded clone frequencies declined over subsequent months; after one year, T-cell counts and TCRbeta diversity were mostly attributed to newly produced T cells. About two months after transplant, the apparently early recovery of alphabetaT-cell counts reportedly depended on just several hundred clones that had expanded rapidly and came from non-depleted graft cells. In some patients, high TCRbeta diversity at day 60 was attributed to recipient T cells and intrathymic progenitors that had survived conditioning.

Library preparation employed PCR. Sequencing relied on an Illumina HiSeq 2500. TCR libraries were prepared with molecular barcoding, using unique molecular identifiers to normalize TCRbeta repertoire quantification. TCRdb took the public reads, trimmed them with fastp at Q25, ran MiXCR for clone calling and kept in-frame beta chains. Duplicate CDR3 protein sequences are folded into a single record with the most common DNA and genes. The sample profile shows almost 600,000 distinct CDR3 sequences; 25% to 30% of them were found once. The top ten clones comprise approximately 39% of the sample. Sample treatment or condition, as interpreted from the label and publication: allogeneic hematopoietic cell transplantation with graft depleted of TCRalphabeta T cells and CD19 B cells. The transplant recipients were children given TCRalphabeta/CD19-depleted allogeneic hematopoietic cell grafts. As regards this clonotype: This clone's antigen is unknown. Per-base qualities were not stored, and no clone one base away is much larger.

The receptor's source is a boy less than two years old with Wiskott-Aldrich syndrome, due to receive a stem cell transplant. This specimen was PBMCs, taken before TCRalphabeta/CD19-depleted stem cell transplant. The chain uses TRBV20-1 and TRBJ2-1; 9 bases in the junction line up with TRBD1. In nucleotide form, the sequence is TGCAGTGCACCGGGACAGGGACCCAATGAGCAGTTCTTC. Its protein product is CSAPGQGPNEQFF.